One sample yielded the 3 T cell receptor beta chains listed below, sequenced in a study of shared clonotypes between healthy human individuals. Sequencing used immunoSEQ multiplex PCR; TCRdb keeps in-frame clones, though not all of them. The data contain 2 million to 2.5 million clones, roughly 94% of them singletons. The sample consisted of naive CD4+ T cells sorted from blood. Subset of the sample: CD45RA+ positively selected. The receptor source for this set is a man between 18 and 35 years old in good health.

The V gene is TRBV11-3, the J gene TRBJ2-2; D tentatively fits TRBD1 or TRBD2 (6 bases each). V was cut by 3 bases and J by 0 bases, with 11 bases left in between. Germline CDR1 and CDR2: SGHNT and YENEEA. The CDR3 has 16 amino acids. The CDR3 sequence: CASSLAGGPNTGELFF. The CDR3 DNA reads as TGTGCCAGCAGCTTGGCCGGGGGCCCGAACACCGGGGAGCTGTTTTTT.

J is TRBJ2-3 and V is TRBV5-1, with D perhaps matching TRBD1 or TRBD2 (5 bases each). V gave up 4 bases and J gave up 0 bases, with 15 bases separating them. Germline V gives CDR1 SGHRS, CDR2 YFSETQ. The CDR3 covers 16 residues. The CDR3 DNA is TGCGCCAGCAGCCCAAGAGGGGTCCCGAGCACAGATACGCAGTATTTT. The encoded protein is CASSPRGVPSTDTQYF.

In regard to this clone: Other nucleotide sequences from this sample produce the same CDR3. This chain uses TRBV5-6 with TRBJ1-2; D is ambiguous. Trimming removed 0 bases from V and 6 bases from J, with 6 bases in between. CDR3 size: 12 residues. The germline V gene has CDR1 SGHDT and CDR2 YYEEEE. CDR3 sequence (DNA): TGTGCCAGCAGCTTGGTCCCCGATGGCTACACCTTC. As protein: CASSLVPDGYTF.